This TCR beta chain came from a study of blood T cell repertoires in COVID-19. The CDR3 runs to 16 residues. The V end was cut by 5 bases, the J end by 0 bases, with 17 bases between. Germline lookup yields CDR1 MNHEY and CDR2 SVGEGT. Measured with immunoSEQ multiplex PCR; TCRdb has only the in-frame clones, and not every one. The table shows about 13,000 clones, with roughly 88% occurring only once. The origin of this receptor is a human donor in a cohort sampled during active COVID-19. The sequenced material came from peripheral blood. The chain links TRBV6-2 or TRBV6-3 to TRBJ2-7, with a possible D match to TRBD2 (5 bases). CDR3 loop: CASSDPEARGSYEQYF. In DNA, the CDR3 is TGTGCCAGCAGTGACCCCGAGGCACGGGGCTCCTACGAGCAGTACTTC.